These 9 T cell receptor beta chains share one sample of origin, sequenced in a study of metastatic and nonmetastatic thyroid tumors. Patients underwent thyroid surgery, and none had received any treatment before it. TCRdb reanalyzed the PCR reads via MiXCR. The table lists fewer than 13,000 clones, roughly 28% of them singletons. The specimen sequenced was tumor tissue. The receptors here all came from a female donor with papillary thyroid cancer or a benign thyroid nodule (not recorded which). Some clones in this sample may be carry-over from other donors' samples.

CDR3 loop: CSARGSPADTEAFF. The CDR3 DNA reads as TGCAGTGCTAGGGGCAGCCCAGCGGACACTGAAGCTTTCTTT. This sequence joins TRBV20-1 and TRBJ1-1; D gene ambiguous. Germline values: CDR1 DFQATT, CDR2 SNEGSKA (reference sequence). CDR3 length: 14 amino acids. V lost 3 bases, J lost 3 bases, and 14 bases lay in between.

This clone was seen only once. The CDR3 ends on some other residue instead of the conserved phenylalanine or tryptophan, so this is likely a read error. The DNA is omitted, as the CDR3 cannot be located on it reliably, and the CDR3 follows TCRdb's listing. The chain combines TRBV19 with TRBJ2-6; the table assigns TRBD1, which was not confirmed against the DNA. A total of 9 residues make up the CDR3, ends included. In germline, CDR1 is LNHDA, CDR2 SQIVND (reference sequence). This CDR3 reads CASRFIRDA.

This clone was picked up a small number of times. The chain combines TRBV12-3 or TRBV12-4 with TRBJ1-2; D is uncertain. The CDR3 consists of 14 residues. The germline V and J ends were trimmed by 4 bases and 0 bases, with 9 bases remaining between them. CDR3 loop: CASSWRGANYGYTF. The CDR3 DNA reads as TGTGCCAGCAGTTGGCGGGGAGCTAACTATGGCTACACCTTC.

The rearrangement links TRBV6-2 or TRBV6-3 to TRBJ2-2, with TRBD1 as a possible D gene (6 bases). V was cut by 2 bases and J by 7 bases, with 14 bases left in between. The CDR3 runs to 15 residues. Germline values: CDR1 MNHEY, CDR2 SVGEGT. The CDR3 protein is CASSYKPRGYGELFF. The CDR3 DNA is TGTGCCAGCAGTTACAAACCAAGGGGGTACGGGGAGCTGTTTTTT.

This clone was seen repeatedly, ten times or more. CDR3 region: CASSQVEEQYF. As DNA, the CDR3 is TGTGCCAGCAGCCAAGTGGAGGAGCAGTACTTC. The gene calls are TRBV3-1 and TRBJ2-7; no reliable D call. The CDR3 contains 11 residues. The V gene lost 1 base and the J gene lost 7 bases, with 5 bases spanning the gap. CDR1 and CDR2 from the germline V gene are LGHDT and YNNKEL (reference sequence).

In this sample, this clone turned up many times. The J gene is TRBJ2-1, the V gene TRBV18; D is perhaps TRBD1 (5 bases). Germline CDR1 KGHSH, CDR2 LQKENI. With 2 bases removed from V and 6 bases from J, the gap between germline ends came to 11 bases. This CDR3 has 14 amino acids. The CDR3: CASSPIGRVNEQFF. The CDR3 DNA follows: TGTGCCAGCTCACCAATCGGCAGGGTCAATGAGCAGTTCTTC.

This clone was seen a handful of times. This chain uses TRBV2 with TRBJ2-1; no reliable D call. Deletions cut 4 bases from V and 7 bases from J, with 11 bases between. The CDR3 extends over 13 amino acids. The germline gives CDR1 SNHLY, CDR2 FYNNEI. The CDR3 region has the DNA TGTGCCAGCAGTGCCGTTGGGGTGAATGAGCAGTTCTTC. Its translation is CASSAVGVNEQFF.

The genes are TRBV6-1 and TRBJ2-6, with D hard to call. The V and J ends lost 2 bases and 3 bases respectively, with 8 bases between them. Germline-derived CDR1 and CDR2 are MNHNS and SASEGT. This CDR3 is built from 15 residues. The DNA for the CDR3 is TGTGCCAGCAGTGAAAAGGCAGGTGGGGCCAACGTCCTGACTTTC. This gives the protein CASSEKAGGANVLTF.

By share, this clone counts as medium-sized. The V call is TRBV5-1, the J call TRBJ2-4, with D possibly matching TRBD1 (6 bases). Per germline, CDR1 SGHRS and CDR2 YFSETQ. The CDR3 totals 17 residues. V was trimmed by 4 bases and J by 0 bases, leaving 17 bases between them. The CDR3 spells CASSPFGDTLAKNIQYF. DNA for the CDR3: TGCGCCAGCAGCCCCTTTGGGGACACACTAGCCAAAAACATTCAGTACTTC.